This T cell receptor beta chain came from a study of T cell changes during pregnancy in multiple sclerosis. Here immunoSEQ multiplex PCR was the method, and the copy in TCRdb shows in-frame clones only, minus some. The sample has 95,000 to 150,000 clones, approximately 93% seen once. Germline CDR1 SQVTM, CDR2 ANQGSEA. The trim removed 4 bases at V and 6 bases at J, leaving 5 bases unmatched. The length of the CDR3 is 13 residues. The input for sequencing was peripheral blood, taken before pregnancy. This clonotype originated in a female donor with multiple sclerosis, enrolled in a pregnancy study. V and J are TRBV29-1 and TRBJ1-1; TRBD1 agrees at 10 bases. CDR3 in DNA: TGCAGCGTTGTGGGACAGGGGTTCGCTGAAGCTTTCTTT. Translated: CSVVGQGFAEAFF. Variable domain in full (rest from reference TRBV29-1 and TRBJ1-1): SAVISQKPSRDICQRGTSLTIQCQVDSQVTMMFWYRQQPGQSLTLIATANQGSEATYESGFVIDKFPISRPNLTFSTLTVSNMSPEDSSIYLCSVVGQGFAEAFFGQGTRLTVV.